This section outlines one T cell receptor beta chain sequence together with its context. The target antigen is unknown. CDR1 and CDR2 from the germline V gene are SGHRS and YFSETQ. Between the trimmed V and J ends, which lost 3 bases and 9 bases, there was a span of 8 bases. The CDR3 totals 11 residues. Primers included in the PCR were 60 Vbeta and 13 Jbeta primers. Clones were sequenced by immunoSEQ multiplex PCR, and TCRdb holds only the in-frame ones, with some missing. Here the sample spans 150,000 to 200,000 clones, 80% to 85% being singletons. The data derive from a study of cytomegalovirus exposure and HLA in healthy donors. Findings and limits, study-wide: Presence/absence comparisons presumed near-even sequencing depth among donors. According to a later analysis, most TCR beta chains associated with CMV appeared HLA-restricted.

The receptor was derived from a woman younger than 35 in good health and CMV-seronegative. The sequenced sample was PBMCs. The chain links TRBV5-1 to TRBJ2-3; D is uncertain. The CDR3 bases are TGCGCCAGCAGCTCGGAGAGCACGCAGTATTTT. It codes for CASSSESTQYF.